This TCR beta chain was recorded in a study of Graves' ophthalmopathy and Graves' hyperthyroidism. Study results and caveats: Its predictions of ophthalmopathy progression gave the model approximately 65% sensitivity and 72% to 80% specificity.

This clonotype was observed a few times. The antigen is undetermined. The V end was cut by 0 bases, the J end by 4 bases, with 24 bases between. The germline gives CDR1 MNHNS, CDR2 SASEGT. CDR3 length: 19 amino acids. RNA transcripts served as template for amplifying TCR beta CDR3 sequences. The first-round RT-PCR employed HTBI primers together with the Qiagen OneStep RT-PCR kit. A multiplex PCR was then performed as the second round. TCRdb redid the calling of the multiplex PCR reads with MiXCR, one entry per CDR3 protein. The sample records 650,000 to 900,000 distinct CDR3 sequences, roughly two fifths being singletons.

The sequencing sample was made of peripheral blood. V gene TRBV6-1 combines with J gene TRBJ2-5; D gene uncertain. The source is an adult man with Graves' ophthalmopathy. This CDR3 reads CASSEALTYYAPLAETQYF. Written as DNA, the CDR3 is TGTGCCAGCAGTGAAGCGCTAACCTACTACGCGCCCTTAGCAGAGACCCAGTACTTC.